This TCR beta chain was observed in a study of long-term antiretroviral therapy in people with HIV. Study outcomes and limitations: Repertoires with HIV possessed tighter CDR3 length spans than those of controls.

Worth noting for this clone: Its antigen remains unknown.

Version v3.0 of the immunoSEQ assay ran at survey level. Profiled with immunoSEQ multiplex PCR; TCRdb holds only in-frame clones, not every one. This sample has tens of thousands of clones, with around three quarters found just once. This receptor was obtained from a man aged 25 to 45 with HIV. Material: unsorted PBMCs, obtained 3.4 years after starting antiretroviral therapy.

CDR3 sequence reads: CASSPFGTSGTNQETQYF. In nucleotides, the CDR3 is TGCGCCAGCAGCCCCTTTGGGACTAGCGGGACCAACCAAGAGACCCAGTACTTC. V is TRBV5-1 and J is TRBJ2-5; 13 bases are a match to TRBD2. With V trimmed by 4 bases and J by 0 bases, 9 bases remained unmatched. Germline V gene data show CDR1 as SGHRS and CDR2 as YFSETQ. CDR3 length: 18 amino acids.